Sequencing of this T cell receptor beta chain was carried out in a study of CD8 T cells in ankylosing spondylitis. This clonotype was observed many times. TCRdb redid the calling of the 5' RACE reads with MiXCR, one entry per CDR3 protein. The table includes 250,000 to 400,000 distinct CDR3 sequences, 11% detected once. This TCR derives from a female donor with ankylosing spondylitis or in good health (not recorded which). Source material: blood, either unsorted or a sorted T cell fraction (not recorded which).

CDR3 loop: CASSLAWLTGELFF. The DNA for the CDR3 is TGCGCCAGCAGCTTGGCCTGGCTCACCGGGGAGCTGTTTTTT. The J gene is TRBJ2-2, the V gene TRBV5-1; D remains ambiguous. CDR3 length: 14 residues. Trimming pared 0 bases from V and 4 bases from J, leaving 7 bases between. Looked up from germline, CDR1 is SGHRS and CDR2 is YFSETQ.